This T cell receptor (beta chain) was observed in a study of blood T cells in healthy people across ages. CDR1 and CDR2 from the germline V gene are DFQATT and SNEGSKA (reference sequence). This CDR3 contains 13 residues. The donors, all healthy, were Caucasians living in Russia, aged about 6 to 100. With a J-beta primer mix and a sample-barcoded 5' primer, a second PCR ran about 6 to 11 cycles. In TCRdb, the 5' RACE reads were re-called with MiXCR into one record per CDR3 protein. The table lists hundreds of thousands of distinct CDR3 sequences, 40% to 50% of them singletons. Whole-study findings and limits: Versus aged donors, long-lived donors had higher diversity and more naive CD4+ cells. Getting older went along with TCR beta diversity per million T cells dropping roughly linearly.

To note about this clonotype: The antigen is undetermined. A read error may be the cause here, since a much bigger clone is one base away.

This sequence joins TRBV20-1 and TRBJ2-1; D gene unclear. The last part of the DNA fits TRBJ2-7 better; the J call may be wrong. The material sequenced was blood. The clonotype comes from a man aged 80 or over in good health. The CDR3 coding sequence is TGCAGTGCCAGAATAAGCTCCTACAATGAGCAGTACTTC. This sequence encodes CSARISSYNEQYF.